The 21 T cell receptor beta chains below all came from one sample that was sequenced in a study of blood T cell repertoires in COVID-19. The assay was immunoSEQ multiplex PCR, and TCRdb's table has in-frame clones only and misses some. The data contain 90,000 to 130,000 clones, roughly four fifths of them singletons. The sample taken for sequencing was peripheral blood. Receptor source: a woman aged 55-70 years with acute or convalescent COVID-19.

J is TRBJ1-2 and V is TRBV6-5; D is possibly TRBD1 (6 bases). The CDR3 covers 15 residues. Trimming took 2 bases from V and 4 from J, leaving 14 bases between them. Germline V gives CDR1 MNHEY, CDR2 SVGAGI. The CDR3 nucleotides read TGTGCCAGCAGTTACAGGACGGACAGATCCTATGGCTACACCTTC. It yields the protein CASSYRTDRSYGYTF.

CDR3 in amino acids: CASSSDTTGELFF. In DNA, the CDR3 is TGTGCCAGCAGTTCAGACACGACCGGGGAGCTGTTTTTT. This sequence joins TRBV12-3 or TRBV12-4 and TRBJ2-2; D not resolved. The V end lost 4 bases, the J end lost 5 bases, and 8 bases lay between the germline ends. The CDR3 runs 13 residues.

This chain links TRBV11-2 with TRBJ2-1; TRBD2 agrees at 7 bases. The junction had 6 bases not matched to a gene; V was cut back by 0 bases and J by 10 bases. This CDR3 has 14 amino acids. Looked up from germline, CDR1 is SGHAT and CDR2 is FQNNGV. The CDR3 DNA reads TGTGCCAGCAGCTTAGACCCCGGGACTATCGAGCAGTTCTTC. Its translation is CASSLDPGTIEQFF.

This chain joins TRBV7-6 and TRBJ2-5; D may be TRBD1 (7 bases). V lost 7 bases and J 5 bases, leaving 14 bases between the germline ends. CDR3 length equals 13 residues. Germline CDR1 is SGHVS and CDR2 is FNYEAQ. In DNA form, the CDR3 reads TGTGCCAGCAACCAGGGGGGTCTGGAGACCCAGTACTTC. Translating it yields CASNQGGLETQYF.

The chain carries TRBV6-5 and TRBJ1-1; D is ambiguous. Per germline, CDR1 MNHEY and CDR2 SVGAGI. V was shortened by 0 bases and J by 2 bases, with 13 bases between the two germline ends. The CDR3 extends over 16 amino acids. DNA of the CDR3: TGTGCCAGCAGTTACTCGAGCGGCTTAGCAAACACTGAAGCTTTCTTT. This translates into CASSYSSGLANTEAFF.

V and J are TRBV5-4 and TRBJ1-1; 9 nucleotides agree with TRBD1. Germline assignment: CDR1 SGHNT and CDR2 YYREEE (reference sequence). CDR3 length: 14 residues. Trimming removed 4 bases from V and 5 bases from J; junction bases left unmatched: 6. The CDR3 protein is CASSRRDRETEAFF. CDR3 coding DNA: TGTGCCAGCAGCCGTCGGGACAGGGAGACTGAAGCTTTCTTT.

The chain joins TRBV19 to TRBJ2-1; 14 nucleotides agree with TRBD2. The junction had 10 bases not matched to a gene; V was cut back by 5 bases and J by 7 bases. The germline V gene has CDR1 LNHDA and CDR2 SQIVND (reference sequence). CDR3 size: 17 residues. CDR3 DNA: TGTGCCAGTAGTTCAAGACTAGCGGGGGGGCTTATAAATGAGCAGTTCTTC. It is translated as CASSSRLAGGLINEQFF.

V usage is TRBV24-1 and J usage is TRBJ1-2; D uncertain. CDR3 length: 11 amino acids. Between the trimmed V and J ends, which lost 2 bases and 8 bases, there was a span of 5 bases. CDR1 and CDR2 from the germline V gene are KGHDR and SFDVKD. Here the CDR3 reads CATSDSLGYTF. The CDR3 bases are TGTGCCACCAGTGATTCTCTAGGCTACACCTTC.

Worth noting for this clone: Its ends do not fully match the called genes, so a read error is possible. CDR3 coding DNA: TGTGCCAGCAGCTTGGCCCCCCAGGGCTCCCACGAGCAGTACTTC. Its translation: CASSLAPQGSHEQYF. The genes are TRBV5-4 and TRBJ2-7; a possible D gene is TRBD1 (5 bases). The CDR3 consists of 15 residues. From germline, CDR1 is SGHNT and CDR2 YYREEE (reference sequence). The full variable domain, completed using reference TRBV5-4 and TRBJ2-7, is ETGVTQSPTHLIKTRGQQVTLRCSSQSGHNTVSWYQQALGQGPQFIFQYYREEENGRGNFPPRFSGLQFPNYSSELNVNALELDDSALYLCASSLAPQGSHEQYFGPGTRLTVT.

Details on this clone: Other DNA sequences within the sample encode an identical CDR3. This chain links TRBV5-1 with TRBJ2-6; TRBD1 agrees at 9 bases. The V and J ends lost 2 bases and 2 bases, in that order; junction bases with no gene match: 2. The CDR3 runs 16 residues. The germline V gene encodes CDR1 SGHRS and CDR2 YFSETQ. The CDR3, as DNA: TGCGCCAGCAGCTTACAGGGGGCAACTGGGGCCAACGTCCTGACTTTC. Its translation: CASSLQGATGANVLTF.

The V and J genes are TRBV10-3 and TRBJ2-3; D might be TRBD1 (5 bases). Per germline, CDR1 ENHRY and CDR2 SYGVKD. This CDR3 region has 12 residues. V shed 8 bases and J shed 0 bases, with 6 bases lying between them. This chain's CDR3 is CAIQGSTDTQYF. In DNA form, the CDR3 reads TGTGCCATCCAGGGTAGCACAGATACGCAGTATTTT.

This clone was seen only once. The J gene is TRBJ2-5, the V gene TRBV5-1, with D perhaps TRBD2 (5 bases). V lost 4 bases and J lost 4, with 14 bases in between. Looked up from germline, CDR1 is SGHRS and CDR2 is YFSETQ. The CDR3 is 14 residues long. CDR3 nucleotide sequence: TGCGCCAGCAGCCTGGTCGGGATTCCAGAGACCCAGTACTTC. It encodes CASSLVGIPETQYF.

The chain uses TRBV7-8 and TRBJ1-2; unclear D gene. There are 13 residues in the CDR3. Germline CDR1 SGHVS, CDR2 FQNEAQ. Trimming stripped 4 bases from V and 5 bases from J, with 11 bases between. CDR3 in DNA: TGTGCCAGCAGCTCCACCGAGGGTTATGGCTACACCTTC. Residues: CASSSTEGYGYTF.

The rearrangement links TRBV27 to TRBJ2-7, with 7 bases matching TRBD2. The CDR3 consists of 14 residues. The germline V gene encodes CDR1 MNHEY and CDR2 SMNVEV (reference sequence). V lost 2 bases, J lost 0 bases, and 1 base stayed unmatched. CDR3 in DNA: TGTGCCAGCAGTTTAGCGGGGGACTCCTACGAGCAGTACTTC. Protein: CASSLAGDSYEQYF.

The V call is TRBV4-1, the J call TRBJ1-4; 8 bases match TRBD1. V gave up 4 bases and J gave up 8 bases; unmatched junction bases: 9. CDR1 and CDR2 from the germline V gene are MGHRA and YSYEKL. The CDR3 has 15 amino acids. CDR3 protein: CASSPPGQAGEKLFF. CDR3 DNA: TGCGCCAGCAGCCCCCCGGGACAGGCTGGGGAAAAACTGTTTTTT.

This chain links TRBV14 with TRBJ1-4; possible D gene TRBD1, 6 bases. The CDR3 has 12 amino acids. Per the germline V gene, CDR1 is SGHDN and CDR2 is FVKESK. V lost 4 bases, J lost 7 bases, and 7 bases lay in between. The CDR3 reads CASSRTVEKLFF. CDR3 in DNA: TGTGCCAGCAGCCGGACAGTTGAAAAACTGTTTTTT.

This rearrangement joins TRBV9 to TRBJ2-3; 11 nucleotides align to TRBD2. Germline CDR1 SGDLS, CDR2 YYNGEE. The J segment lost 1 base and the V segment lost 2 bases, leaving 6 bases of the junction unmatched. The CDR3 extends over 17 amino acids. The CDR3 DNA reads as TGTGCCAGCAGCGTCCATAGCGGGGGGGTGCGCACAGATACGCAGTATTTT. Amino acid sequence: CASSVHSGGVRTDTQYF.

This sequence joins TRBV7-9 and TRBJ2-3; a possible D gene is TRBD2 (6 bases). V shed 3 bases and J shed 6 bases, with 13 bases lying between them. The CDR3 sequence is 14 residues long. From germline, CDR1 is SEHNR and CDR2 FQNEAQ (reference sequence). The CDR3 spells CASSFLVAADTQYF. In nucleotides, the CDR3 is TGTGCCAGCAGCTTTCTGGTAGCGGCGGATACGCAGTATTTT. The full variable domain, its missing parts supplied by reference TRBV7-9 and TRBJ2-3, is DTGVSQNPRHKITKRGQNVTFRCDPISEHNRLYWYRQTLGQGPEFLTYFQNEAQLEKSRLLSDRFSAERPKGSFSTLEIQRTEQGDSAMYLCASSFLVAADTQYFGPGTRLTVL.

This chain links TRBV19 with TRBJ1-5, with D possibly matching TRBD1 (6 bases). Per germline, CDR1 LNHDA and CDR2 SQIVND (reference sequence). The V end lost 7 bases, the J end lost 3 bases, and 13 bases lay between the germline ends. The CDR3 has 14 amino acids. CDR3 in amino acids: CASMTGLYNQPQHF. For the CDR3, the DNA is TGTGCCAGTATGACAGGATTGTACAATCAGCCCCAGCATTTT.

This sequence joins TRBV6-1 and TRBJ2-7, with 8 bases that match TRBD1. The CDR3 loop spans 15 amino acids. Germline values: CDR1 MNHNS, CDR2 SASEGT. Trimming at V came to 3 bases and at J to 3 bases, leaving 7 bases not matched to a gene. The CDR3 protein is CASSESGGAFYEQYF. CDR3 in DNA: TGTGCCAGCAGTGAGTCAGGGGGCGCGTTCTACGAGCAGTACTTC.

The chain recombines TRBV27 with TRBJ2-7; 9 bases match TRBD2. This CDR3 has 18 amino acids. CDR1 and CDR2 from the germline V gene are MNHEY and SMNVEV (reference sequence). V shed 1 base, J shed 3 bases, and the junction held 13 bases outside the gene matches. For the CDR3, the DNA is TGTGCCAGCAGTTTATTTTCCCCTAGCGGGGAATACGTCTACGAGCAGTACTTC. It is translated as CASSLFSPSGEYVYEQYF.